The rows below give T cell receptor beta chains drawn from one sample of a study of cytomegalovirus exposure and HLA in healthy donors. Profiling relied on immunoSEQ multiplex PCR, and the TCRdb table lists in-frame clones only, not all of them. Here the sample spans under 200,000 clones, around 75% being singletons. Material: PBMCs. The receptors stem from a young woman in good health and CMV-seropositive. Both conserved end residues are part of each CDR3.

CASSFGGVAGGPTGELFF TRBJ2-2 TRBV28
CARQANTEAFF TRBJ1-1 TRBV2
CASLWGGHNEQFF TRBJ2-1 TRBV2
CASSPIQGRTEAFF TRBJ1-1 TRBV5-4
CASSLDGRSYYGYTF TRBJ1-2 TRBV5-1
CASSLRQGAYEQYF TRBJ2-7 TRBV7-2
CASSLGALAREETQYF TRBJ2-5 TRBV7-8
CASSLGRYEQYF TRBJ2-7 TRBV5-5
CASSLQPSVEGSYEQYF TRBJ2-7 TRBV5-1
CASSLAGGNEKLFF TRBJ1-4 TRBV7-9
CASSVTSSSYNEQFF TRBJ2-1 TRBV9
CASSRDRLKLFF TRBJ1-4 TRBV14
CSVRAGTFSSYEQYF TRBJ2-7 TRBV29-1
CASSSTGWSYNEQFF TRBJ2-1 TRBV28
CATPNGSLREQFF TRBJ2-1 TRBV7-2
CASSGHRGDEQYF TRBJ2-7 TRBV5-5
CASSRDRRVDTQYF TRBJ2-3 TRBV5-4
CASSKLRTGVVYPEAFF TRBJ1-1 TRBV4-2
CASSPRQPPYEQYF TRBJ2-7 TRBV6-6
CASRSGGGHEKLFF TRBJ1-4 TRBV2
CASTRQLGFYGYTF TRBJ1-2 TRBV6-5
CASGPYTASDTQYF TRBJ2-3 TRBV25-1
CASSSPFPDLAKNIQYF TRBJ2-4 TRBV11-2
CASTYIEGTNEKLFF TRBJ1-4 TRBV6-6
CASSIGRANTEAFF TRBJ1-1 TRBV19
CATSRQGRTGELFF TRBJ2-2 TRBV15
CARRSSGGRGNQPQHF TRBJ1-5 TRBV7-5
CASSPPARQIDTGELFF TRBJ2-2 TRBV18
CASSPGTGYSFSGANVLTF TRBJ2-6 TRBV27
CASRSSGGPGDTQYF TRBJ2-3 TRBV2
CASSLRQGWAPYGYTF TRBJ1-2 TRBV7-8
CASSVFQGSGSFWGEQFF TRBJ2-1 TRBV9
CASSLYPGPNTEAFF TRBJ1-1 TRBV27
CASSLTTGQNNEQFF TRBJ2-1 TRBV2
CASSRDSGEQYF TRBJ2-7 TRBV7-8
CASSYREDTGELFF TRBJ2-2 TRBV6-5
CASSLAAGGPTDTQYF TRBJ2-3 TRBV7-9
CASSLVVAGANPYEQYF TRBJ2-7 TRBV5-1
CAIALSSGNTIYF TRBJ1-3 TRBV10-3
CASSVAGTGQETQYF TRBJ2-5 TRBV7-8
CASSFVVGVNQPQHF TRBJ1-5 TRBV7-8
CASEEGWSGNTIYF TRBJ1-3 TRBV2
CASSFQGTGANYGYTF TRBJ1-2 TRBV13
CSVEGTGIPYEQYF TRBJ2-7 TRBV29-1
CASSARDRGQETQYF TRBJ2-5 TRBV5-4
CASSVDHTGGVVDTQYF TRBJ2-3 TRBV9
CASSQDYPGSNYGYTF TRBJ1-2 TRBV4-1
CASSLSPPPSGDEQFF TRBJ2-1 TRBV13
CASSGNPYNEQFF TRBJ2-1 TRBV10-1